These T cell receptor beta chains were read from a single sample in a study of blood T cell repertoires in COVID-19. This table comes from immunoSEQ multiplex PCR, and its TCRdb copy is limited to in-frame clones, with some not included. This sample has approximately 200,000 clones, with 80% found just once. Source material: PBMCs or T cells enriched from blood (not recorded which). All receptors come from a woman aged 40 to 50 with acute COVID-19. The CDR3 runs from the conserved cysteine through the conserved F or W. The order of the fields is clone size, J gene, V gene, D gene, CDR3 DNA, CDR3 protein. A D gene is named only where the DNA matches it firmly. Clone size is given for some rows only: seen once, a few or many times, or a class if the clone is expanded.

few,TRBJ1-6,TRBV3-1/TRBV3-2,TRBD1,TGTGCCAGCAGCCAAGGGACAGGGTTGAATTCACCCCTCCACTTT,CASSQGTGLNSPLHF
.,TRBJ2-5,TRBV4-2,.,TGTGCCAGCAGCCAAGACTCCCATTTCCAGTCGAAAGAGACCCAGTACTTC,CASSQDSHFQSKETQYF
.,TRBJ2-7,TRBV7-3,.,TGTGCCAGCAGCTTAACAGCGGCTCCGTCCTCCTACGAGCAGTACTTC,CASSLTAAPSSYEQYF
.,TRBJ1-1,TRBV28,TRBD1,TGTGCCAGCAGTCTCGACAGGGTTAGGGGCACTGAAGCTTTCTTT,CASSLDRVRGTEAFF
.,TRBJ1-5,TRBV27,TRBD1,TGTGCCAGCAGTTTCAACAGGGGGAATCAGCCCCAGCATTTT,CASSFNRGNQPQHF
.,TRBJ1-1,TRBV7-2,.,TGTGCCAGCACCCTCTTCAGGGACACTGAAGCTTTCTTT,CASTLFRDTEAFF
.,TRBJ2-5,TRBV28,TRBD1,TGTGCCAGCTCGAATGCAGGGGGCCAGTACTTC,CASSNAGGQYF
.,TRBJ1-1,TRBV10-3,TRBD1,TGTGCCATAGGACAGGGGATATTACACAACACTGAAGCTTTCTTT,CAIGQGILHNTEAFF
.,TRBJ2-5,TRBV5-1,.,TGCGCCAGCAGCTTGGCCAAGTTGATGGCAGGGGCAGGGGAGACCCAGTACTTC,CASSLAKLMAGAGETQYF
once,TRBJ1-2,TRBV18,TRBD1,TGTGCCAGCTCACCGGGACAGGGGGATGGCTACACCTTC,CASSPGQGDGYTF
.,TRBJ1-1,TRBV12-3/TRBV12-4,.,TGTGCCAGTTCCCCCAGCGTGCCTGAAGCTTTCTTT,CASSPSVPEAFF
.,TRBJ1-5,TRBV7-2,.,TGTGCCAGCAGCTCCAGGGGTGGCAATCAGCCCCAGCATTTT,CASSSRGGNQPQHF
.,TRBJ1-1,TRBV11-2,.,TGTGCCAGCAGCTTGACCGGGATTAAAGGGCTCTTT,CASSLTGIKGLF
.,TRBJ2-7,TRBV7-3,.,TGTGCCAGCAGCTACACCCACTCCTACGAGCAGTACTTC,CASSYTHSYEQYF
once,TRBJ2-7,TRBV2,TRBD1,TGTGCCAGCAGATCGACAGGGAATCTGCACGAGCAGTACTTC,CASRSTGNLHEQYF
few,TRBJ1-2,TRBV4-3,TRBD1,TGCGCCAGCAGCCAAGGGACAGGAGATCCTAACTATGGCTACACCTTC,CASSQGTGDPNYGYTF
.,TRBJ2-7,TRBV30,TRBD2,TGTGCCTGGAGCGCTAGCGGGAGCAGCGAGCAGTACTTC,CAWSASGSSEQYF
few,TRBJ2-7,TRBV6-5,TRBD2,TGTGCCAGCAGCGAGCGGGGGGAACACTACGAGCAGTACTTC,CASSERGEHYEQYF
.,TRBJ2-7,TRBV5-4,TRBD2,TGTGCCAGCAGCTCAAGGACTAGCGGGAACTACGAGCAGTACTTC,CASSSRTSGNYEQYF
.,TRBJ2-3,TRBV19,TRBD1,TGTGCCAGTAGTAAGGACAGGGGGACAGATACGCAGTATTTT,CASSKDRGTDTQYF
.,TRBJ1-5,TRBV4-2,.,TGTGCCAGCAGCCAAGGCGTCGACAATCAGCCCCAGCATTTT,CASSQGVDNQPQHF
many,TRBJ1-1,TRBV25-1,.,TGTGCCAGCAGTGGACAGCCCGAAGCTTTCTTT,CASSGQPEAFF
few,TRBJ1-1,TRBV5-5,.,TGTGCCAGCAGTTGGGGAGTGAACACTGAAGCTTTCTTT,CASSWGVNTEAFF
.,TRBJ2-1,TRBV29-1,TRBD1,TGCAGCGTTGAAAAAGGGACAGGTCACGGTTCTGAGCAGTTCTTC,CSVEKGTGHGSEQFF
.,TRBJ2-5,TRBV19,TRBD1,TGTGCCAGTAGTAGCCGGGACAGAGAGACCCAGTACTTC,CASSSRDRETQYF
.,TRBJ1-2,TRBV29-1,TRBD1,TGCAGCGTTGAAGATCCAGGGGGCTATGGCTACACCTTC,CSVEDPGGYGYTF
once,TRBJ1-5,TRBV13,.,TGTGCCAGCAGCTCCGGGGGTAATCAGCCCCAGCATTTT,CASSSGGNQPQHF
.,TRBJ1-1,TRBV5-1,TRBD1,TGCGCCAGCAGCTTGGGGGACAGGGCCCTCACTGAAGCTTTCTTT,CASSLGDRALTEAFF
few,TRBJ1-2,TRBV6-1,TRBD1,TGTGCCAGCAGTGAAGAGGGACAGGGAGTTGCTGGCTACACCTTC,CASSEEGQGVAGYTF
.,TRBJ1-6,TRBV5-4,.,TGTGCCAGCAGCTTTTGGAACAGGGATTCACCCCTCCACTTT,CASSFWNRDSPLHF
.,TRBJ1-6,TRBV9,.,TGTGCCAGCAGCGTAGCTGAGCCCAGCGAATCACCCCTCCACTTT,CASSVAEPSESPLHF
.,TRBJ1-6,TRBV7-2,.,TGTGCCAGCAGCATAGACAGGAATTCACCCCTCCACTTT,CASSIDRNSPLHF
.,TRBJ1-5,TRBV30,.,TGTGCCTGGAGTGCCCGACAGTCCAATCAGCCCCAGCATTTT,CAWSARQSNQPQHF
once,TRBJ1-3,TRBV7-9,.,TGTGCCAGCAGCCCGACAGGTGGAAACACCATATATTTT,CASSPTGGNTIYF
.,TRBJ2-5,TRBV7-6,TRBD1,TGTGCCAGCAGCTTAGTGGGCGACAGGGGAGAGACCCAGTACTTC,CASSLVGDRGETQYF
.,TRBJ2-1,TRBV7-2,.,TGTGCCAGCAGCTTAGGGGCCCTCAATGAGCAGTTCTTC,CASSLGALNEQFF
.,TRBJ2-3,TRBV5-1,TRBD1,TGCGCCAGCAGCTTAACCGCCCGACAGGGGGCTAGCACAGATACGCAGTATTTT,CASSLTARQGASTDTQYF
.,TRBJ2-4,TRBV5-1,TRBD1,TGCGCCAGCAGCCCTGGGGGTGACAGGGGAATAGCCAAAAACATTCAGTACTTC,CASSPGGDRGIAKNIQYF
few,TRBJ2-1,TRBV5-1,.,TGCGCCAGCAGCTTGGACCGGGACACTTACAATGAGCAGTTCTTC,CASSLDRDTYNEQFF
.,TRBJ2-5,TRBV19,TRBD1,TGTGCCAGTAGTACGCCAGGACAGGTCCAAGAGACCCAGTACTTC,CASSTPGQVQETQYF